A selection of T cell receptor beta chains follows, all from one sample in a study of blood T cell repertoires in COVID-19. Measured with immunoSEQ multiplex PCR; TCRdb has only the in-frame clones, and not every one. The repertoire holds under 170,000 clones, with about four fifths as singletons. Source material: peripheral blood. These receptors all come from an older man with acute or convalescent COVID-19. The CDR3 runs from the conserved cysteine through the conserved F or W. A D gene is named only where the DNA matches it firmly. Where a row states a size, it is once, few, many or the class of an expanded clone; other rows omit it.

>.|TRBJ1-1|14|.|TRBV3-1/TRBV3-2
CASSLQVGRTEAFF
TGTGCCAGCAGCCTCCAAGTGGGGAGAACTGAAGCTTTCTTT
>TRBD1|TRBJ1-6|19|.|TRBV19
CASSRSPLDRVRFDSPLHF
TGTGCCAGTAGTAGAAGCCCTCTAGACAGGGTTCGGTTCGATTCACCCCTCCACTTT
>TRBD2|TRBJ2-1|16|once|TRBV3-1/TRBV3-2
CASSQALAGGVNEQFF
TGTGCCAGCAGCCAGGCACTAGCGGGGGGGGTAAATGAGCAGTTCTTC
>.|TRBJ2-1|15|.|TRBV3-1/TRBV3-2
CASSQGLLQDNEQFF
TGTGCCAGCAGCCAAGGGCTTCTTCAAGACAATGAGCAGTTCTTC
>TRBD1|TRBJ2-3|14|.|TRBV19
CASSRDRGTDTQYF
TGTGCCAGTAGTAGGGACAGGGGGACAGATACGCAGTATTTT
>TRBD2|TRBJ2-7|14|.|TRBV19
CASSWTSGSYEQYF
TGTGCCAGTAGCTGGACTAGCGGGAGTTACGAGCAGTACTTC
>TRBD2|TRBJ2-5|18|.|TRBV19
CASSIAGAGGVGQETQYF
TGTGCCAGTAGTATCGCAGGAGCGGGGGGTGTCGGCCAAGAGACCCAGTACTTC
>.|TRBJ2-7|14|.|TRBV7-3
CASSLASNSYEQYF
TGTGCCAGCAGCTTAGCTAGTAATTCCTACGAGCAGTACTTC
>TRBD1|TRBJ2-5|18|.|TRBV27
CASSFRLGQGKSQETQYF
TGTGCCAGCAGTTTTCGGCTTGGACAGGGTAAATCCCAAGAGACCCAGTACTTC
>.|TRBJ2-1|17|.|TRBV7-3
CASSLSGGSNSYNEQFF
TGTGCCAGCAGCTTAAGCGGGGGCAGCAACTCCTACAATGAGCAGTTCTTC
>TRBD1|TRBJ2-6|15|.|TRBV6-5
CASQGVRQGANVLTF
TGTGCCAGCCAGGGGGTGCGGCAAGGGGCCAACGTCCTGACTTTC
>.|TRBJ2-1|13|.|TRBV19
CASSAFLNNEQFF
TGTGCCAGTAGTGCGTTCCTCAACAATGAGCAGTTCTTC
>TRBD1|TRBJ2-7|15|.|TRBV5-1
CASRDTGQGFGEQYF
TGCGCCAGCAGAGACACGGGACAGGGTTTCGGCGAGCAGTACTTC
>TRBD2|TRBJ2-1|14|.|TRBV7-2
CASSFGLDRNEQFF
TGTGCCAGCAGCTTCGGACTAGATAGGAATGAGCAGTTCTTC
>.|TRBJ2-5|14|.|TRBV6-5
CASSPNTAGETQYF
TGTGCCAGCAGCCCGAACACCGCGGGGGAGACCCAGTACTTC
>.|TRBJ2-2|13|.|TRBV18
CASSPPSTGELFF
TGTGCCAGCTCACCACCCTCCACCGGGGAGCTGTTTTTT
>TRBD2|TRBJ2-1|20|.|TRBV24-1
CATSDRQGSGRASSYNEQFF
TGTGCCACCAGTGACCGTCAGGGTAGCGGGAGGGCGAGCTCCTACAATGAGCAGTTCTTC
>.|TRBJ2-1|15|.|TRBV6-5
CASSYDGGAYNEQFF
TGTGCCAGCAGTTACGATGGCGGGGCCTACAATGAGCAGTTCTTC
>.|TRBJ2-5|14|.|TRBV24-1
CATSDTGHQETQYF
TGTGCCACCAGTGACACAGGGCACCAAGAGACCCAGTACTTC
>TRBD1|TRBJ2-1|17|.|TRBV7-8
CASSFAPGQGGSNEQFF
TGTGCCAGCAGCTTTGCCCCTGGACAGGGGGGGAGCAATGAGCAGTTCTTC
>.|TRBJ1-4|16|.|TRBV19
CASSMGPRGNDEKLFF
TGTGCCAGTAGTATGGGACCGCGGGGGAATGATGAAAAACTGTTTTTT
>.|TRBJ2-5|15|.|TRBV4-2
CASSQVPGSGETQYF
TGTGCCAGCAGCCAAGTGCCCGGGAGTGGTGAGACCCAGTACTTC
>.|TRBJ2-5|15|.|TRBV5-6
CASSPLGGMGETQYF
TGTGCCAGCAGCCCGTTGGGGGGAATGGGCGAGACCCAGTACTTC
>TRBD1|TRBJ2-5|12|.|TRBV19
CASSTGEETQYF
TGTGCCAGTAGCACAGGGGAAGAGACCCAGTACTTC
>TRBD2|TRBJ2-3|17|.|TRBV13
CASSLLSLAGKRDTQYF
TGTGCCAGCAGCTTATTGTCCCTAGCGGGAAAGAGGGATACGCAGTATTTT
>.|TRBJ1-4|14|.|TRBV5-1
CASSPITTNEKLFF
TGCGCCAGCAGCCCTATCACAACTAATGAAAAACTGTTTTTT
>.|TRBJ1-6|16|.|TRBV5-6
CASSWGGQSYNSPLHF
TGTGCCAGCAGCTGGGGGGGGCAGTCCTATAATTCACCCCTCCACTTT
>TRBD1|TRBJ2-2|16|.|TRBV5-1
CASSLGTGGSTGELFF
TGCGCCAGCAGCTTGGGGACAGGGGGCAGCACCGGGGAGCTGTTTTTT
>.|TRBJ2-6|16|.|TRBV5-1
CASSLASSSGANVLTF
TGCGCCAGCAGCTTGGCCTCGAGCTCTGGGGCCAACGTCCTGACTTTC
>TRBD1|TRBJ2-3|15|.|TRBV9
CASSRTGLFTDTQYF
TGTGCCAGCAGTCGGACAGGGCTATTCACAGATACGCAGTATTTT
>TRBD1|TRBJ1-2|15|.|TRBV28
CASSSYIGTDYGYTF
TGTGCCAGCAGTTCCTATATCGGGACAGACTATGGCTACACCTTC
>.|TRBJ2-7|16|.|TRBV11-2
CASSPLGTGTHYEQYF
TGTGCCAGCAGCCCGCTCGGGACCGGGACTCACTACGAGCAGTACTTC
>.|TRBJ2-2|16|.|TRBV19
CASSDRTAAGTGELFF
TGTGCCAGTAGCGATAGGACTGCTGCGGGGACCGGGGAGCTGTTTTTT
>.|TRBJ2-3|12|.|TRBV5-4
CASSTTTDTQYF
TGTGCCAGCAGCACAACAACAGATACGCAGTATTTT
>TRBD1|TRBJ2-3|21|.|TRBV28
CASSLSHIATGTVLSTDTQYF
TGTGCCAGCAGTTTATCCCACATAGCGACCGGGACAGTCCTAAGCACAGATACGCAGTATTTT
>TRBD2|TRBJ2-1|16|.|TRBV7-2
CASSLDLGGGYNEQFF
TGTGCCAGCAGCTTAGATCTCGGGGGGGGATACAATGAGCAGTTCTTC
>.|TRBJ1-5|12|once|TRBV19
CASAHRNQPQHF
TGTGCCAGTGCTCACAGGAATCAGCCCCAGCATTTT
>.|TRBJ1-1|12|.|TRBV6-6
CASKAELTEAFF
TGTGCCAGCAAAGCGGAACTGACTGAAGCTTTCTTT
>TRBD1|TRBJ2-7|16|.|TRBV2
CASSEGLGQGGYEQYF
TGTGCCAGCAGTGAAGGGTTGGGACAGGGGGGCTACGAGCAGTACTTC
>TRBD2|TRBJ2-3|14|.|TRBV14
CASSRGGVTDTQYF
TGTGCCAGCAGCCGCGGGGGGGTTACAGATACGCAGTATTTT
>.|TRBJ1-4|15|.|TRBV19
CASSGIRTGNEKLFF
TGTGCCAGTAGCGGTATCAGGACGGGGAATGAAAAACTGTTTTTT
>TRBD2|TRBJ2-5|12|.|TRBV20-1
CSASAWAGGQYF
TGCAGTGCTAGTGCTTGGGCGGGGGGCCAGTACTTC
>TRBD2|TRBJ2-1|13|.|TRBV18
CASSQGLENEQFF
TGTGCCAGCTCACAAGGACTAGAAAATGAGCAGTTCTTC
>TRBD1|TRBJ1-2|16|.|TRBV6-6
CASSYSQTGVNYGYTF
TGTGCCAGCAGTTACTCCCAGACAGGGGTTAACTATGGCTACACCTTC
>.|TRBJ2-7|15|.|TRBV5-1
CASSLSGLPGIEQYF
TGCGCCAGCAGCTTGAGCGGATTACCCGGCATCGAGCAGTACTTC
>TRBD1|TRBJ1-2|15|once|TRBV19
CASSSQGAGNYGYTF
TGTGCCAGTAGTTCGCAGGGGGCAGGAAACTATGGCTACACCTTC